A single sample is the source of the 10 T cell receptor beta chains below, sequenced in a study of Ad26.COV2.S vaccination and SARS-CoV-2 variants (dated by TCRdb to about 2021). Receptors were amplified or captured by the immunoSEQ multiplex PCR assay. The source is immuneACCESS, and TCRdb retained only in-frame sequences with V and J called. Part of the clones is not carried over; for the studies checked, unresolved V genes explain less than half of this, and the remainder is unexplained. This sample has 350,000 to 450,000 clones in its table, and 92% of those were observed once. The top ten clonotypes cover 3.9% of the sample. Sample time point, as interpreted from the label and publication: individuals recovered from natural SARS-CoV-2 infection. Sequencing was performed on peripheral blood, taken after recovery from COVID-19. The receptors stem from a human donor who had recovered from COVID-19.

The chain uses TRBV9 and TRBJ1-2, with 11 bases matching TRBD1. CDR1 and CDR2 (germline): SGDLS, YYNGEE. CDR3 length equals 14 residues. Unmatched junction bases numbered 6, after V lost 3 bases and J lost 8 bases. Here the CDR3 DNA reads TGTGCCAGCAGCGGCTGGACAGGGGGCTGGGGCTACACCTTC. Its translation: CASSGWTGGWGYTF.

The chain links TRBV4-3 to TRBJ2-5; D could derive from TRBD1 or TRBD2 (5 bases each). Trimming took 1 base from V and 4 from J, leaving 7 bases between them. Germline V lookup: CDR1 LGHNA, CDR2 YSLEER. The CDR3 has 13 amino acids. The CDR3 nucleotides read TGCGCCAGCAGCCAAGGGGGGTTAGAGACCCAGTACTTC. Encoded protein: CASSQGGLETQYF.

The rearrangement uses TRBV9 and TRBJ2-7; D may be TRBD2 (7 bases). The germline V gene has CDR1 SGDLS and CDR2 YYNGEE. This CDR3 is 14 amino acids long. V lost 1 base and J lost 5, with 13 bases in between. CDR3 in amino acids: CASSVRGEGNEQYF. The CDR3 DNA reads TGTGCCAGCAGCGTAAGGGGGGAGGGGAACGAGCAGTACTTC. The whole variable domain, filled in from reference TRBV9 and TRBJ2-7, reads DSGVTQTPKHLITATGQRVTLRCSPRSGDLSVYWYQQSLDQGLQFLIQYYNGEERAKGNILERFSAQQFPDLHSELNLSSLELGDSALYFCASSVRGEGNEQYFGPGTRLTVT.

In DNA, the CDR3 is TGTGCCAGCAGCTCCTTCGGGGGCGGGGGCCTCTCCTACGAGCAGTACTTC. Protein sequence: CASSSFGGGGLSYEQYF. The rearrangement links TRBV7-2 to TRBJ2-7; tentative D call: TRBD2 (7 bases). V was shortened by 4 bases and J by 0 bases, with 19 bases between the two germline ends. Per the germline V gene, CDR1 is SGHTA and CDR2 is FQGNSA. The CDR3 runs 17 residues. Together with reference TRBV7-2 and TRBJ2-7, the CDR3 gives the full variable domain: GAGVSQSPSNKVTEKGKDVELRCDPISGHTALYWYRQSLGQGLEFLIYFQGNSAPDKSGLPSDRFSAERTGGSVSTLTIQRTQQEDSAVYLCASSSFGGGGLSYEQYFGPGTRLTVT.

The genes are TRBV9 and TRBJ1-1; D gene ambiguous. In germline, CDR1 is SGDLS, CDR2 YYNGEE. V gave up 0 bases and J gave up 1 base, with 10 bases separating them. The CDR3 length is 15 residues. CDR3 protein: CASSVVKGENTEAFF. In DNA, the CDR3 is TGTGCCAGCAGCGTAGTGAAGGGCGAGAACACTGAAGCTTTCTTT.

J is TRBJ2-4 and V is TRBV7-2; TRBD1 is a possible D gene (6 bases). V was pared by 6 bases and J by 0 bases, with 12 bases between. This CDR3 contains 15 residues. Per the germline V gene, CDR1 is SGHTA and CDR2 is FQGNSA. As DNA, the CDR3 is TGTGCCAGCAGACCACAACAGGGAGCCAAAAACATTCAGTACTTC. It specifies CASRPQQGAKNIQYF.

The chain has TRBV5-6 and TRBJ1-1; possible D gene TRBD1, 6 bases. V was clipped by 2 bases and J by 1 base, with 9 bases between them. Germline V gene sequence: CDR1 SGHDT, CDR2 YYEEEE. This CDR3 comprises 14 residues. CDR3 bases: TGTGCCAGCAGCTTAGGACAGACGAACACTGAAGCTTTCTTT. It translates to CASSLGQTNTEAFF.

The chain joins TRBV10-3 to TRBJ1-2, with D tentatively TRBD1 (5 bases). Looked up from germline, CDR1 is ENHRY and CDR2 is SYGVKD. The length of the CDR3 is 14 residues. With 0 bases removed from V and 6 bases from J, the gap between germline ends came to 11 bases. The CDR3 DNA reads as TGTGCCATCAGTGAGTCTAGGGACGGCCATGGCTACACCTTC. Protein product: CAISESRDGHGYTF.

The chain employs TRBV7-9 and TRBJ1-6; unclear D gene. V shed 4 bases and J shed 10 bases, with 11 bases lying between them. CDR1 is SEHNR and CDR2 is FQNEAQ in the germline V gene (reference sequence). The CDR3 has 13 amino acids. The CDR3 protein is CASSSSVVSPLHF. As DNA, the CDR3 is TGTGCCAGCAGCTCATCCGTGGTATCACCCCTCCACTTT.

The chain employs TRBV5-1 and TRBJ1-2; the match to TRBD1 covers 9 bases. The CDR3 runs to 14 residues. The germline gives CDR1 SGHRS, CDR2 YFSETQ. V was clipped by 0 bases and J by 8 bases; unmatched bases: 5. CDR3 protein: CASSLGDRVSGYTF. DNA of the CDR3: TGCGCCAGCAGCTTGGGGGACAGGGTGAGCGGCTACACCTTC.